Below are 30 T cell receptor beta chains sequenced from a single sample in a study of cytomegalovirus exposure and HLA in healthy donors. 60 Vbeta and 13 Jbeta primers were used in PCR. Only in-frame clones appear in the TCRdb table, and some are missing; sequencing was by immunoSEQ multiplex PCR. This sample has about 59,000 clones; approximately 88% occur once, and the top ten carry about 1.6%. Sequenced: PBMCs. Receptor source: a man younger than 40 in good health and CMV-seropositive.

The genes are TRBV5-4 and TRBJ2-2, with D hard to call. The CDR3 spans 15 residues. Germline V gene lookup returns CDR1 SGHNT and CDR2 YYREEE (reference sequence). Trimming removed 3 bases from V and 3 bases from J, with 12 bases in between. In DNA, the CDR3 is TGTGCCAGCAGCTCCCCGGCGGCGCACACCGGGGAGCTGTTTTTT. It encodes CASSSPAAHTGELFF.

The CDR3: CASSFGDSTNEKLFF. The CDR3 DNA is TGTGCCAGCTCCTTCGGGGATTCAACTAATGAAAAACTGTTTTTT. The V and J genes are TRBV7-9 and TRBJ1-4; no firm D call. CDR1 is SEHNR, CDR2 FQNEAQ, per germline (reference sequence). With 8 bases removed from V and 0 bases from J, the gap between germline ends came to 13 bases. This CDR3 is built from 15 residues.

V is TRBV6-5 and J is TRBJ2-3; D possibly corresponds to TRBD2 (5 bases). The germline gives CDR1 MNHEY, CDR2 SVGAGI. Deletions cut 6 bases from V and 1 base from J, with 8 bases between. The CDR3 totals 13 residues. The CDR3 spells CASRQEGTDTQYF. DNA for the CDR3: TGTGCCAGCAGGCAGGAGGGCACAGATACGCAGTATTTT.

This rearrangement joins TRBV6-6 to TRBJ2-5; 10 bases are shared with TRBD2. The CDR3 sequence is 15 residues long. Trimming cost V 6 bases and J 1 base; bases outside gene matches: 5. From germline, CDR1 is MNHNY and CDR2 SVGAGI (reference sequence). The CDR3 nucleotides read TGTGCCAGCAGCCCACTAGCGGGGACCCAAGAGACCCAGTACTTC. It yields the protein CASSPLAGTQETQYF.

This chain joins TRBV10-3 and TRBJ2-1; weak D call: TRBD1 (6 bases). Germline V lookup: CDR1 ENHRY, CDR2 SYGVKD. The CDR3 covers 11 residues. V lost 4 bases and J 9 bases, leaving 7 bases between the germline ends. CDR3 loop: CAISGGGEQFF. The CDR3 region has the DNA TGTGCCATCAGTGGAGGGGGTGAGCAGTTCTTC.

This clone is classed as large (0.1 to 1%). This specimen includes other DNA sequences encoding the same CDR3. The CDR3 DNA follows: TGTGCCAGCAGCCGAGGGACAGGGGCAAATGAAAAACTGTTTTTT. Translated: CASSRGTGANEKLFF. The chain uses TRBV4-2 and TRBJ1-4, with TRBD1 matching 10 bases. This CDR3 is 15 amino acids long. Germline V gives CDR1 LGHNA, CDR2 YNFKEQ. Unmatched junction bases numbered 4, after V lost 4 bases and J lost 5 bases.

The V call is TRBV19, the J call TRBJ1-2; TRBD1 matches 7 bases. The junction had 5 bases not matched to a gene; V was cut back by 5 bases and J by 2 bases. CDR1 is LNHDA and CDR2 is SQIVND in the germline V gene (reference sequence). This CDR3 has 14 amino acids. The CDR3 DNA is TGTGCCAGTAGTCGACAGGGAACCAACTATGGCTACACCTTC. Its protein product is CASSRQGTNYGYTF. The entire variable domain, with the rest obtained from reference TRBV19 and TRBJ1-2, is as follows: DGGITQSPKYLFRKEGQNVTLSCEQNLNHDAMYWYRQDPGQGLRLIYYSQIVNDFQKGDIAEGYSVSREKKESFPLTVTSAQKNPTAFYLCASSRQGTNYGYTFGSGTRLTVV.

The rearrangement uses TRBV5-4 and TRBJ2-3; D is uncertain. CDR1 is SGHNT, CDR2 YYREEE, per germline (reference sequence). The CDR3 is 13 amino acids. V lost 0 bases, J lost 2 bases, and 4 bases lay in between. This CDR3 is CASSLDNTDTQYF. As DNA, the CDR3 is TGTGCCAGCAGCTTGGATAACACAGATACGCAGTATTTT.

The gene calls are TRBV15 and TRBJ2-2; the match to TRBD2 covers 14 bases. CDR1 is LNHNV and CDR2 is YYDKDF in the germline V gene (reference sequence). The CDR3 runs 16 residues. V trimming: 2 bases; J trimming: 6 bases; junction bases outside the gene matches: 2. The CDR3 loop is CATSRLTSGRAGELFF. Here the CDR3 DNA reads TGTGCCACCAGCAGACTGACTAGCGGGAGGGCCGGGGAGCTGTTTTTT.

The chain links TRBV29-1 to TRBJ1-1; D unresolved. The germline V and J ends were trimmed by 6 bases and 7 bases, with 18 bases remaining between them. This CDR3 is 13 amino acids long. Germline CDR1 and CDR2: SQVTM and ANQGSEA. As DNA, the CDR3 is TGCAGCGTCCAAGTGGGCCCCACTAGTGAAGCTTTCTTT. It translates to CSVQVGPTSEAFF.

This chain links TRBV6-5 with TRBJ2-5; TRBD2 agrees at 8 bases. The CDR3 length is 16 residues. V gave up 2 bases and J gave up 3 bases; unmatched junction bases: 8. Looked up from germline, CDR1 is MNHEY and CDR2 is SVGAGI. The CDR3 DNA reads as TGTGCCAGCAGTTACGGAGTAATAGCGGGAAAAGAGACCCAGTACTTC. The encoded protein is CASSYGVIAGKETQYF.

This rearrangement joins TRBV4-1 to TRBJ2-1; D possibly corresponds to TRBD2 (6 bases). The germline V gene has CDR1 MGHRA and CDR2 YSYEKL. The germline V and J ends were trimmed by 3 bases and 2 bases, with 8 bases remaining between them. The CDR3 totals 14 residues. CDR3 nucleotide sequence: TGCGCCAGCAGCCAGGAGGGCCCCTACAATGAGCAGTTCTTC. Protein: CASSQEGPYNEQFF.

Here the CDR3 DNA reads TGTGCCAGCAGAAGCGTACCGGGACAGGGGCCGGGCGAGCAGTACTTC. Its translation is CASRSVPGQGPGEQYF. J is TRBJ2-7 and V is TRBV6-6; TRBD1 matches at 10 bases. The CDR3 is made up of 16 amino acids. J lost 6 bases, V lost 6 bases, and 14 bases had no gene match. The germline CDR1 and CDR2 sequences are MNHNY and SVGAGI (reference sequence).

The CDR3 protein is CASSPTGERSYEQYF. The CDR3 DNA sequence: TGTGCCAGCAGCCCAACAGGAGAACGATCCTACGAGCAGTACTTC. The gene calls are TRBV11-2 and TRBJ2-7; tentatively, D is TRBD1 (5 bases). Per germline, CDR1 SGHAT and CDR2 FQNNGV. The CDR3 extends over 15 amino acids. V dropped 5 bases and J dropped 1 base, with 15 bases sitting between them.

The V and J genes are TRBV2 and TRBJ1-2; 7 positions match TRBD1. The CDR3 is 11 residues long. Germline trimming cut 4 bases from V and 13 bases from J; bases unmatched to any gene: 6. Germline assignment: CDR1 SNHLY and CDR2 FYNNEI. CDR3 nucleotide sequence: TGTGCCAGCAGTGTAAGGGGGCAAAGCACCTTC. This codes for CASSVRGQSTF.

The CDR3 bases are TGTGCCAGTAAGGGGCTAGCGGGAGTCAATGAGCAGTTCTTC. It codes for CASKGLAGVNEQFF. V usage is TRBV19 and J usage is TRBJ2-1, with TRBD2 matching over 10 bases. Germline V gene lookup returns CDR1 LNHDA and CDR2 SQIVND (reference sequence). Trimming removed 7 bases from V and 6 bases from J; junction bases left unmatched: 6. The CDR3 length is 14 residues.

The chain recombines TRBV27 with TRBJ2-1, with TRBD1 identical over 11 bases. Germline V lookup: CDR1 MNHEY, CDR2 SMNVEV (reference sequence). The ends lost 4 bases at V and 2 bases at J; junction bases unmatched: 4. The CDR3 length is 16 residues. The CDR3 DNA follows: TGTGCCAGCAGTTCCCTGGACAGGGGGCCCTACAATGAGCAGTTCTTC. It codes for CASSSLDRGPYNEQFF.

The rearrangement links TRBV18 to TRBJ2-7; D ambiguous. V lost 2 bases to trimming and J lost 0 bases, with 11 bases between them. Germline CDR1 is KGHSH and CDR2 is LQKENI. This CDR3 contains 15 residues. The DNA for the CDR3 is TGTGCCAGCTCACCAAACTCCCTTAGCTCCTACGAGCAGTACTTC. Translation gives CASSPNSLSSYEQYF.

The count of this clone is one. The chain has TRBV6-6 and TRBJ2-5, with TRBD1 matching 10 bases. Germline assignment: CDR1 MNHNY and CDR2 SVGAGI (reference sequence). Trimming cost V 8 bases and J 7 bases; bases outside gene matches: 10. This CDR3 comprises 14 residues. CDR3 in DNA: TGTGCCAGCGAGCCCGGGACAGGGGATTGGACCCAGTACTTC. The encoded protein is CASEPGTGDWTQYF.

The genes are TRBV30 and TRBJ2-2; no firm D call. The CDR3 runs to 13 residues. Germline CDR1 and CDR2: GTSNPN and SVGIG (reference sequence). Deletions cut 1 base from V and 3 bases from J, with 6 bases between. The CDR3: CAWSAIYTGELFF. Here the CDR3 DNA reads TGTGCCTGGAGTGCCATTTACACCGGGGAGCTGTTTTTT.

The chain is built from TRBV19 and TRBJ2-3; 9 bases align to TRBD1. CDR1 is LNHDA and CDR2 is SQIVND in the germline V gene (reference sequence). The J segment lost 4 bases and the V segment lost 3 bases, leaving 5 bases of the junction unmatched. The CDR3 sequence is 15 residues long. CDR3 in DNA: TGTGCCAGTAGTATCCCGGGACAGGGCGCAGATACGCAGTATTTT. Translated, it gives CASSIPGQGADTQYF.

This chain uses TRBV30 with TRBJ2-3; D is possibly TRBD2 (6 bases). This CDR3 region has 14 residues. Germline V lookup: CDR1 GTSNPN, CDR2 SVGIG (reference sequence). V was cut by 0 bases and J by 6 bases, with 13 bases left in between. CDR3 loop: CAWSVGGFQDTQYF. As DNA, the CDR3 is TGTGCCTGGAGTGTAGGAGGGTTCCAGGATACGCAGTATTTT.

This clone occurred once. The J gene is TRBJ2-2, the V gene TRBV30; TRBD2 matches at 9 bases. Per germline, CDR1 GTSNPN and CDR2 SVGIG (reference sequence). The trim removed 0 bases at V and 3 bases at J, leaving 8 bases unmatched. This CDR3 has 17 residues. The CDR3 DNA follows: TGTGCCTGGAGTGTACTTGGCGGGAGGGAGGACACCGGGGAGCTGTTTTTT. Its translation: CAWSVLGGREDTGELFF.

The CDR3 nucleotides read TGTGCCAGCAGTTCCAGAACGGGGGACTATGGCTACACCTTC. This codes for CASSSRTGDYGYTF. This chain links TRBV2 with TRBJ1-2; possibly TRBD1 for D (5 bases). The CDR3 contains 14 residues. Germline CDR1 and CDR2: SNHLY and FYNNEI. The ends were cut back, 5 bases at V and 3 bases at J, with 13 bases in the middle.

The DNA for the CDR3 is TGCGCCAGCAGCCAGAACAGGGCCGGGCAGCCCCAGCATTTT. Translated, it gives CASSQNRAGQPQHF. This chain uses TRBV4-1 with TRBJ1-5, with a weak D call TRBD1 (6 bases). The germline CDR1 and CDR2 sequences are MGHRA and YSYEKL. This CDR3 is 14 amino acids long. The V gene lost 3 bases and the J gene lost 7 bases, with 13 bases spanning the gap.

The sample holds a few counts of this clone. The CDR3 spells CASNTGGRGYTF. The CDR3 coding sequence is TGTGCCAGCAACACAGGGGGCCGTGGCTACACCTTC. The V gene is TRBV6-1, the J gene TRBJ1-2; 9 positions match TRBD1. The CDR3 extends over 12 amino acids. CDR1 is MNHNS, CDR2 SASEGT, per germline. Trimming took 7 bases from V and 7 from J; bases not matched to a gene: 4.

The V call is TRBV19, the J call TRBJ2-2, with 9 bases that match TRBD2. V shed 7 bases and J 4 bases; nucleotides not matched to a gene: 10. The CDR3 contains 16 residues. Germline-derived CDR1 and CDR2 are LNHDA and SQIVND (reference sequence). The CDR3 DNA reads TGTGCCAGTACTAGCGGGATCGAGGCGGGCACCGGGGAGCTGTTTTTT. Residues: CASTSGIEAGTGELFF.

This sequence joins TRBV7-8 and TRBJ1-1; D may be TRBD1 (6 bases). Germline CDR1 is SGHVS and CDR2 is FQNEAQ. The CDR3 length is 16 residues. V was trimmed by 5 bases and J by 0 bases, leaving 16 bases between them. The CDR3 sequence is CASSQGQLPLNTEAFF. DNA for the CDR3: TGTGCCAGCAGCCAAGGACAGCTCCCACTGAACACTGAAGCTTTCTTT.

This rearrangement joins TRBV11-3 to TRBJ1-2; weak D call: TRBD1 (6 bases). Germline CDR1 is SGHNT and CDR2 is YENEEA. This CDR3 region has 14 residues. Trimming pared 0 bases from V and 5 bases from J, leaving 10 bases between. The CDR3 sequence is CASSLDQGGYGYTF. In DNA, the CDR3 is TGTGCCAGCAGCTTAGATCAAGGGGGTTATGGCTACACCTTC.

This clone was found once. The J gene is TRBJ1-2, the V gene TRBV11-2; D is undetermined. V lost 4 bases, J lost 3 bases, and 15 bases lay in between. The V gene's germline CDR1 is SGHAT and CDR2 FQNNGV. There are 15 residues in the CDR3. CDR3 protein: CASSSVRGSDYGYTF. CDR3 coding DNA: TGTGCCAGCAGCTCGGTCCGGGGATCCGACTATGGCTACACCTTC. Supplemented by reference TRBV11-2 and TRBJ1-2, the full variable domain reads EAGVAQSPRYKIIEKRQSVAFWCNPISGHATLYWYQQILGQGPKLLIQFQNNGVVDDSQLPKDRFSAERLKGVDSTLKIQPAKLEDSAVYLCASSSVRGSDYGYTFGSGTRLTVV.